This T cell receptor (beta chain) derives from a study of blood T cell repertoires in COVID-19 (dated by TCRdb to 2020 to 2022). Regarding the research as a whole: Samples covering the acute and convalescent phases of COVID-19 were provided by collaborators in the United States, Italy and Spain. The material from the prospective study consisted of cDNA or gDNA derived from T cells, B-cell-depleted T cells, or PBMCs. Deeply sampled blood TCRbeta repertoires from subjects exposed to, actively infected with, or recovered from COVID-19 were included in the dataset. A freely available public database, intended as a resource for researchers studying the immune response to SARS-CoV-2, is where the repertoires were released. Samples came from the ongoing ImmuneRACE study (first 160 participants) plus 1,254 subjects from 6 global collaborators. Nearly every sample came with metadata listing a de-identified subject ID, COVID-19 status, age in years and sex. Where available, HLA class I and class II types were obtained from metadata supplied by the sample provider rather than from assay-based typing. The investigation overall reported the following: How much clinical and demographic metadata was included differed by source and by participant, and the metadata was provided uncurated.

The V and J ends are trimmed by 0 bases and 7 bases, leaving 14 bases between them. The CDR3, cysteine through phenylalanine, is 16 amino acids long. The kept DNA is CDR3 alone, 48 bases in frame from the first base. Looking up the germline V gene yields CDR1 SGHRS and CDR2 YFSETQ. The collaborating institutions used their own protocols to collect whole blood in K2EDTA tubes. For TCRbeta analysis, collaborators shipped samples in one of three forms: frozen whole blood, isolated PBMCs, or DNA extracted from either of those sample types. TCRbeta CDR3 regions were amplified from genomic DNA by means of the immunoSEQ Assay, a bias-controlled multiplex PCR. Turning to the authors' computational methods: The number of nucleated cells in each sample was estimated from the amplification of reference gene primers within the assay. Sequence reads were collapsed and filtered to measure the absolute abundance of every unique TCRbeta CDR3 rearrangement. For each sample, productive Simpson clonality was calculated by taking the square root of Simpson's diversity index across productive rearrangements. Not all clones reach the TCRdb copy of this immuneACCESS table, which keeps in-frame sequences only. Checked studies attribute under half of the gap to unresolved V genes and leave the rest unexplained. That table furnishes V, J and clone size, whereas the DNA furnished D and trimming. For this sample the table gives roughly 150,000 clones, of which 83% were detected only once. The top ten hold over 2% of the sample.

A note on this clone: The antigen this receptor binds is unknown. Base-call qualities are not available, and no considerably larger clone is one nucleotide away.

This receptor chain uses TRBV5-1 and TRBJ1-6, and TRBD1 may be the D gene, going by 6 matching bases. The sequenced sample consisted of peripheral blood. The receptor was derived from a woman aged 80 or over with acute or convalescent COVID-19. The DNA sequence follows: TGCGCCAGCAGCTTGGATTTAGGGGGGGGCAATTCACCCCTCCACTTT. The translation is CASSLDLGGGNSPLHF.